Presented here are 14 T cell receptor beta chains from one specimen sequenced in a study of PD-L1 blockade in urothelial cancer. Libraries were prepared by immunoSEQ multiplex PCR; TCRdb keeps only in-frame clonotypes and omits some of them. Of fewer than 75,000 clones listed, approximately 80% are singletons. The sequencing used PBMCs, collected around atezolizumab (anti-PD-L1) treatment. These receptors were taken from an older man with urothelial cancer.

This chain links TRBV4-2 with TRBJ1-5; D is undetermined. From germline, CDR1 is LGHNA and CDR2 YNFKEQ. This CDR3 comprises 14 residues. V lost 0 bases and J 5 bases, leaving 8 bases between the germline ends. The CDR3 DNA follows: TGTGCCAGCAGCCAAGACATGAGGGATCAGCCCCAGCATTTT. Translated, it gives CASSQDMRDQPQHF.

The rearrangement joins TRBV7-3 to TRBJ2-1; D is unclear. CDR1 SGHTA and CDR2 FQGTGA come from the germline V gene. CDR3 size: 14 residues. Trimming removed 5 bases at V and 9 bases at J, with 17 bases between. The CDR3 spells CASSPNPLGSEQFF. In DNA form, the CDR3 reads TGTGCCAGCAGCCCAAACCCCCTAGGTAGTGAGCAGTTCTTC.

The rearrangement joins TRBV27 to TRBJ2-3, with 7 positions matching TRBD2. The CDR3 runs 15 residues. CDR1 is MNHEY and CDR2 is SMNVEV in the germline V gene (reference sequence). J lost 5 bases, V lost 4 bases, and 9 bases had no gene match. Written as DNA, the CDR3 is TGTGCCAGCAGTTCAGCGACTAGCTACATAGATACGCAGTATTTT. This gives the protein CASSSATSYIDTQYF.

This chain uses TRBV5-5 with TRBJ2-3; D perhaps matches TRBD2 (6 bases). This CDR3 has 16 residues. The V gene's germline CDR1 is SGHKS and CDR2 YYEKEE (reference sequence). The V and J ends lost 5 bases and 2 bases respectively, with 18 bases between them. The CDR3 reads CASRMAWVAATDTQYF. CDR3 DNA sequence: TGTGCCAGCAGAATGGCGTGGGTAGCGGCCACAGATACGCAGTATTTT.

This sequence joins TRBV18 and TRBJ1-4; 7 bases align to TRBD1. Germline CDR1 is KGHSH and CDR2 is LQKENI. This CDR3 is 15 amino acids long. The trim removed 4 bases at V and 3 bases at J, leaving 5 bases unmatched. CDR3 loop: CASSLAQGPNEKLFF. As DNA, the CDR3 is TGTGCCAGCTCACTCGCACAGGGGCCTAATGAAAAACTGTTTTTT.

The chain combines TRBV11-3 with TRBJ2-2; TRBD2 aligns across 14 bases. The CDR3 is 16 residues long. Trimming took 5 bases from V and 5 from J; bases not matched to a gene: 4. Germline lookup yields CDR1 SGHNT and CDR2 YENEEA. The CDR3 protein is CASSVGTSGRTGELFF. In DNA form, the CDR3 reads TGTGCCAGCAGCGTAGGGACTAGCGGGAGAACCGGGGAGCTGTTTTTT.

J is TRBJ1-2 and V is TRBV6-5; 8 positions match TRBD1. CDR3 length equals 15 residues. Per the germline V gene, CDR1 is MNHEY and CDR2 is SVGAGI. V lost 6 bases to trimming and J lost 4 bases; unmatched junction nucleotides: 10. DNA of the CDR3: TGTGCCAGCAGACGATTCGGACAGGGCTTCTATGGCTACACCTTC. Its protein product is CASRRFGQGFYGYTF.

The rearrangement joins TRBV5-1 to TRBJ2-3; tentative D call: TRBD2 (5 bases). CDR3 size: 16 residues. Germline CDR1 SGHRS, CDR2 YFSETQ. V shed 4 bases and J shed 2 bases, with 17 bases lying between them. CDR3 coding DNA: TGCGCCAGCAGCCAAGGACGGACTTCCTACACAGATACGCAGTATTTT. Residues: CASSQGRTSYTDTQYF.

The table lists this clone with a count of one. The chain carries TRBV7-8 and TRBJ2-1, with 11 positions matching TRBD1. With 2 bases clipped from V and 10 bases from J, the junction kept 7 bases outside the gene matches. Germline lookup yields CDR1 SGHVS and CDR2 FQNEAQ. The CDR3 contains 15 residues. The CDR3 loop is CASSLRTGGLKEQFF. The CDR3 DNA is TGTGCCAGCAGCTTACGGACAGGGGGCTTGAAGGAGCAGTTCTTC.

The chain is built from TRBV2 and TRBJ1-1, with a tentative D call TRBD1 (6 bases). V was trimmed by 5 bases and J by 4 bases, leaving 11 bases between them. Germline V gene sequence: CDR1 SNHLY, CDR2 FYNNEI. CDR3 length: 13 residues. The CDR3 is CASSPQGGTEAFF. CDR3 bases: TGTGCCAGCAGTCCACAGGGCGGCACTGAAGCTTTCTTT.

CDR3 loop: CASSGSGGTDTQYF. CDR3 in DNA: TGTGCCAGCAGTGGCTCGGGGGGCACAGATACGCAGTATTTT. The chain carries TRBV6-1 and TRBJ2-3; possibly TRBD2 for D (6 bases). The CDR3 consists of 14 residues. Germline CDR1 MNHNS, CDR2 SASEGT. V lost 4 bases to trimming and J lost 1 base, with 9 bases between them.

This sequence joins TRBV10-3 and TRBJ2-7; 7 nucleotides agree with TRBD2. CDR3 length equals 17 residues. Germline CDR1 is ENHRY and CDR2 is SYGVKD. The V segment lost 0 bases and the J segment 5 bases; nucleotides outside the gene matches: 13. DNA of the CDR3: TGTGCCATCAGTGAGTCGGGGAGGGAGAAGGGAAAGGACGAGCAGTACTTC. Protein product: CAISESGREKGKDEQYF.

The chain combines TRBV19 with TRBJ1-1; no clear D gene. Germline CDR1 reads LNHDA; CDR2 reads SQIVND (reference sequence). The V end lost 1 base, the J end lost 2 bases, and 8 bases lay between the germline ends. This CDR3 is built from 14 residues. This CDR3 is CASSIGGLNTEAFF. The DNA of the CDR3 is TGTGCCAGTAGTATAGGAGGGCTTAACACTGAAGCTTTCTTT.

The rearrangement uses TRBV29-1 and TRBJ2-1; TRBD2 is a possible D gene (6 bases). V was shortened by 0 bases and J by 7 bases, with 10 bases between the two germline ends. This CDR3 spans 13 amino acids. Germline assignment: CDR1 SQVTM and CDR2 ANQGSEA. The CDR3: CSVEEFRGNEQFF. CDR3 nucleotide sequence: TGCAGCGTTGAAGAATTCCGGGGGAATGAGCAGTTCTTC.